This entry lists 2 T cell receptor beta chains sequenced from one sample in a study of cytomegalovirus exposure and HLA in healthy donors. Primers: 60 Vbeta forward and 13 Jbeta reverse. Using immunoSEQ multiplex PCR, the repertoire was profiled, and TCRdb retains in-frame clones only, with some absent. The sample records some 180,000 clones, 70% to 80% being singletons. The sequencing input was PBMCs. The receptors derive from a male donor in good health and CMV-seronegative.

The V call is TRBV6-1, the J call TRBJ2-7; 7 bases agree with TRBD1. This CDR3 contains 14 residues. The trim removed 6 bases at V and 0 bases at J, leaving 5 bases unmatched. Germline CDR1 and CDR2: MNHNS and SASEGT. The CDR3 region is CASSIRDSSYEQYF. The CDR3 DNA reads as TGTGCCAGCAGCATCCGGGACAGCTCCTACGAGCAGTACTTC.

The J gene is TRBJ2-1, the V gene TRBV4-2; 9 bases line up with TRBD2. Germline CDR1 and CDR2: LGHNA and YNFKEQ. The ends lost 5 bases at V and 8 bases at J; junction bases unmatched: 13. This CDR3 spans 16 amino acids. CDR3 DNA sequence: TGTGCCAGCAGCGCCCAGCGGGGGGCCGGCTCTGATGAGCAGTTCTTC. Amino acid sequence: CASSAQRGAGSDEQFF.